This T cell receptor (beta chain) was captured by sequencing in a study of T-cell reconstitution after alpha-beta-depleted transplantation in children. Of note for this clonotype: No conserved phenylalanine or tryptophan is present at the end of the CDR3, so a read error is the likely explanation.

This sample's TCRbeta library carried unique molecular identifier barcodes. TCRdb reprocessed the PCR reads via MiXCR and lists one record per CDR3 protein. Seen here are roughly 610,000 distinct CDR3 sequences, over 9.5% observed once, and the top ten hold less than 5%. The CDR3 extends over 15 amino acids. Germline values: CDR1 DFQATT, CDR2 SNEGSKA (reference sequence). Trimming cost V 3 bases and J 6 bases; bases outside gene matches: 8. The material was PBMCs from the stem cell graft donor, obtained from the stem cell graft. The source is a human donor who donated a stem cell graft to a child with acute myeloid leukemia. V gene TRBV20-1 combines with J gene TRBJ2-1, with 10 bases fitting TRBD2. The CDR3 region is CSASAGTSVFNEQFL. The DNA for the CDR3 is TGCAGTGCTAGCGCCGGGACTAGCGTTTTCAATGAGCAGTTCTTG.